This T cell receptor (beta chain) is from a study of shared clonotypes between healthy human individuals. Study as a whole: A couple of female and a few male donors aged 18 to 49 were enrolled.

About this clone itself: In the same sample, other DNA sequences code for this CDR3.

It was across several immunoSEQ plates that each subset's genomic DNA was evenly split. In replicate PCRs of sorted subsets, approximately 190 ng DNA, approximately 30,000 T cell genomes, was used. The data were produced by immunoSEQ multiplex PCR, yet TCRdb's version contains in-frame clones alone and is incomplete. This table has about 960,000 clones, 76% appearing once. V shed 1 base and J 1 base; nucleotides not matched to a gene: 4. Looked up from germline, CDR1 is SGHRS and CDR2 is YFSETQ. There are 15 residues in the CDR3. It was into CD45RA+ naive and CD45RA-negative memory subsets that the CD4+ cells were split.

Material for sequencing was memory CD4+ T cells sorted from blood. Indicated subset: CD45RA-negative fraction. The TCR was taken from a man younger than 30 in good health. This sequence joins TRBV5-1 and TRBJ1-2; 7 bases fit TRBD1. CDR3 nucleotides: TGCGCCAGCAGCTTGACGGGACAGAGTAACTATGGCTACACCTTC. This translates into CASSLTGQSNYGYTF. The full variable domain, completed using reference TRBV5-1 and TRBJ1-2, is KAGVTQTPRYLIKTRGQQVTLSCSPISGHRSVSWYQQTPGQGLQFLFEYFSETQRNKGNFPGRFSGRQFSNSRSEMNVSTLELGDSALYLCASSLTGQSNYGYTFGSGTRLTVV.